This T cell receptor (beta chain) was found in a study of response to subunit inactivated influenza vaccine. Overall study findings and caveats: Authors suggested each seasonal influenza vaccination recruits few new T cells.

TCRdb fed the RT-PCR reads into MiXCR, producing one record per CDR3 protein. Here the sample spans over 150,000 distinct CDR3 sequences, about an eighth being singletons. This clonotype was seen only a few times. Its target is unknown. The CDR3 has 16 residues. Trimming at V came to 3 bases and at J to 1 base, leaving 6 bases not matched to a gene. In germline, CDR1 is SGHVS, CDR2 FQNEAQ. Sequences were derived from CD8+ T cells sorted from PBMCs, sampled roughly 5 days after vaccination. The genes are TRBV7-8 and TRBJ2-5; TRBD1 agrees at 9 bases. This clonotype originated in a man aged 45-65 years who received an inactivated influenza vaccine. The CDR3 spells CASSFRTGDLQETQYF. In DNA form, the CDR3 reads TGTGCCAGCAGCTTCCGGACAGGGGACCTCCAAGAGACCCAGTACTTC.